Below are 32 T cell receptor beta chains sequenced from a single sample in a study of blood T cell repertoires in COVID-19. Sequenced by immunoSEQ multiplex PCR; TCRdb stores in-frame clones only, minus some. The data hold tens of thousands of clones, with around 80% observed a single time. The sequenced sample consisted of peripheral blood. The origin of the receptors is a woman older than 75 with active or convalescent COVID-19.

This clone was recorded at least ten times. The genes are TRBV3-1 (or the pseudogene TRBV3-2) and TRBJ1-6; D is ambiguous. Trimming removed 1 base from V and 7 bases from J, with 8 bases in between. The CDR3 sequence is 14 residues long. CDR1 and CDR2 (germline): LGHDT, YNNKEL (reference sequence). CDR3 bases: TGTGCCAGCAGCCAAGGAGGGAACAATTCACCCCTCCACTTT. Translated: CASSQGGNNSPLHF.

This chain uses TRBV29-1 with TRBJ1-2; D unresolved. The germline V and J ends were trimmed by 2 bases and 2 bases, with 9 bases remaining between them. CDR3 length: 13 residues. Per the germline V gene, CDR1 is SQVTM and CDR2 is ANQGSEA. CDR3 amino acids: CSVEPNGNYGYTF. The CDR3 nucleotides read TGCAGCGTTGAACCAAACGGGAACTATGGCTACACCTTC.

V gene TRBV2 combines with J gene TRBJ1-3, with D uncertain. With 8 bases removed from V and 0 bases from J, the gap between germline ends came to 11 bases. The V gene's germline CDR1 is SNHLY and CDR2 FYNNEI. This CDR3 comprises 14 residues. The CDR3 loop is CASLRALSGNTIYF. The CDR3 nucleotides read TGTGCCAGCCTAAGAGCCCTCTCTGGAAACACCATATATTTT.

The J gene is TRBJ2-3, the V gene TRBV9; a possible D gene is TRBD2 (6 bases). Germline V gene data show CDR1 as SGDLS and CDR2 as YYNGEE. Trimming cost V 7 bases and J 3 bases, with 18 bases left between them. This CDR3 has 15 residues. The chain's CDR3 is CASGPSAGFTDTQYF. The CDR3 nucleotides read TGTGCCAGCGGCCCCTCGGCGGGGTTTACAGATACGCAGTATTTT.

The V call is TRBV7-3, the J call TRBJ2-3; no clear D. The CDR3 totals 13 residues. In germline, CDR1 is SGHTA, CDR2 FQGTGA. V shed 2 bases and J shed 1 base, with 4 bases lying between them. The CDR3 DNA sequence: TGTGCCAGCAGCTTATCGGGCACAGATACGCAGTATTTT. It encodes CASSLSGTDTQYF.

The table lists this clone with a count of one. The chain couples TRBV6-2 or TRBV6-3 to TRBJ1-1; D is possibly TRBD1 (6 bases). There are 15 residues in the CDR3. The V end was cut by 2 bases, the J end by 3 bases, with 13 bases between. The V gene's germline CDR1 is MNHEY and CDR2 SVGEGT. CDR3 region: CASSYPQGIYTEAFF. The CDR3 DNA follows: TGTGCCAGCAGTTACCCACAGGGTATCTACACTGAAGCTTTCTTT.

The rearrangement uses TRBV5-4 and TRBJ2-5; possibly TRBD2 for D (6 bases). This CDR3 region has 15 residues. Trimming removed 4 bases from V and 8 bases from J, with 21 bases in between. Germline V lookup: CDR1 SGHNT, CDR2 YYREEE (reference sequence). Written as DNA, the CDR3 is TGTGCCAGCAGCCCGGCCCAGCGGGTCGGGGGAACCCAGTACTTC. This codes for CASSPAQRVGGTQYF.

This clone was detected only once. V and J are TRBV5-1 and TRBJ1-4; 7 bases agree with TRBD1. The ends lost 0 bases at V and 4 bases at J; junction bases unmatched: 3. The CDR3 runs 15 residues. Germline CDR1 and CDR2: SGHRS and YFSETQ. CDR3 in amino acids: CASSLAQGGNEKLFF. The CDR3 DNA sequence: TGCGCCAGCAGCTTGGCCCAGGGGGGTAATGAAAAACTGTTTTTT. Full variable domain (outside the CDR3, taken from reference TRBV5-1 and TRBJ1-4): KAGVTQTPRYLIKTRGQQVTLSCSPISGHRSVSWYQQTPGQGLQFLFEYFSETQRNKGNFPGRFSGRQFSNSRSEMNVSTLELGDSALYLCASSLAQGGNEKLFFGSGTQLSVL.

This chain uses TRBV6-5 with TRBJ1-3, with D perhaps matching TRBD1 (6 bases). Germline CDR1 MNHEY, CDR2 SVGAGI. The CDR3 is 15 amino acids. The V end lost 5 bases, the J end lost 0 bases, and 11 bases lay between the germline ends. The CDR3, as DNA: TGTGCCAGCAGTCCGGACAGAGTCTCTGGAAACACCATATATTTT. Its translation is CASSPDRVSGNTIYF.

As concerns this clone: Germline is not matched at one junction end, which may reflect a read error. This chain connects TRBV5-1 to TRBJ2-2; perhaps TRBD2 as D (5 bases). Per germline, CDR1 SGHRS and CDR2 YFSETQ. The CDR3 runs 13 residues. The CDR3 DNA reads as TGCGCCAGCAGCTTGGGCTTTTACCGGGGAGCTGTTTTT. This sequence encodes CASSLGFYRGAVF.

This clone was seen only a few times. The chain links TRBV2 to TRBJ1-6; 8 nucleotides align to TRBD1. Per germline, CDR1 SNHLY and CDR2 FYNNEI. CDR3 length: 14 residues. The ends lost 6 bases at V and 7 bases at J; junction bases unmatched: 5. This CDR3 is CASRTGAGNSPLHF. The CDR3 DNA is TGTGCCAGCAGGACAGGGGCGGGAAATTCACCCCTCCACTTT.

The chain carries TRBV6-5 and TRBJ1-4; D perhaps matches TRBD1 (6 bases). The CDR3 contains 13 residues. Deletions cut 7 bases from V and 6 bases from J, with 12 bases between. CDR1 is MNHEY and CDR2 is SVGAGI in the germline V gene. The CDR3 DNA reads as TGTGCCAGCACAACAGGGAGAGATGAAAAACTGTTTTTT. As protein: CASTTGRDEKLFF.

The chain is built from TRBV7-9 and TRBJ1-3, with D perhaps TRBD1 (5 bases). Germline CDR1 is SEHNR and CDR2 is FQNEAQ (reference sequence). Trimming stripped 3 bases from V and 0 bases from J, with 15 bases between. The CDR3 is 17 residues long. This chain's CDR3 is CASSLAGRGRSGNTIYF. DNA for the CDR3: TGTGCCAGCAGCTTGGCCGGGAGGGGTCGCTCTGGAAACACCATATATTTT.

The V and J genes are TRBV3-1 (or the pseudogene TRBV3-2) and TRBJ1-2, with a possible D match to TRBD1 (5 bases). This CDR3 is built from 15 residues. Trimming cost V 3 bases and J 8 bases, with 19 bases left between them. Germline V lookup: CDR1 LGHDT, CDR2 YNNKEL (reference sequence). CDR3 DNA sequence: TGTGCCAGCAGCCACACCCCCGGGGGAGGCCTCGGCTACACCTTC. This codes for CASSHTPGGGLGYTF.

The rearrangement links TRBV9 to TRBJ2-1, with 9 positions matching TRBD1. The CDR3 is made up of 15 amino acids. Germline loops: CDR1 SGDLS, CDR2 YYNGEE. V was pared by 4 bases and J by 1 base, with 3 bases of the junction left unmatched. CDR3 nucleotide sequence: TGTGCCAGCAGCCCAGGGACAGGGTCCTACAATGAGCAGTTCTTC. Its translation: CASSPGTGSYNEQFF.

The gene calls are TRBV28 and TRBJ2-7; D may be TRBD1 (6 bases). The CDR3 is made up of 13 amino acids. V lost 7 bases and J 4 bases, leaving 14 bases between the germline ends. Germline-derived CDR1 and CDR2 are MDHEN and SYDVKM. In DNA form, the CDR3 reads TGTGCCAGCACCAATGACAGGAAATACGAGCAGTACTTC. This sequence encodes CASTNDRKYEQYF. Full variable domain (rest looked up from reference TRBV28 and TRBJ2-7): DVKVTQSSRYLVKRTGEKVFLECVQDMDHENMFWYRQDPGLGLRLIYFSYDVKMKEKGDIPEGYSVSREKKERFSLILESASTNQTSMYLCASTNDRKYEQYFGPGTRLTVT.

This clone was seen a single time. This sequence joins TRBV19 and TRBJ2-1; weak D call: TRBD2 (5 bases). Trimming removed 5 bases at V and 0 bases at J, with 17 bases between. Germline lookup yields CDR1 LNHDA and CDR2 SQIVND (reference sequence). The CDR3 contains 17 residues. Here the CDR3 DNA reads TGTGCCAGTAGTGGAGGTGGATGGGAGAGCTCCTACAATGAGCAGTTCTTC. It encodes CASSGGGWESSYNEQFF.

Notes on this clone: A junction end diverges from the germline sequence, so it may reflect a read error. The genes are TRBV7-2 and TRBJ2-1, with 12 bases lining up with TRBD2. CDR1 and CDR2 (germline): SGHTA, FQGNSA. The CDR3 has 15 residues. CDR3 nucleotide sequence: TGTGCCAGCAGCCTAGCGGGGGGGGTTTACAATGAGCAGTTCTTC. Translated: CASSLAGGVYNEQFF.

The chain employs TRBV2 and TRBJ1-2, with 7 bases matching TRBD1. The CDR3 has 13 residues. CDR1 and CDR2 (germline): SNHLY, FYNNEI. V shed 7 bases, J shed 3 bases, and the junction held 5 bases outside the gene matches. CDR3 sequence (DNA): TGTGCCAGCAATCGGGACAGCCACTATGGCTACACCTTC. Translation: CASNRDSHYGYTF.

The chain is built from TRBV6-4 and TRBJ2-7; 8 nucleotides match TRBD2. From germline, CDR1 is MRHNA and CDR2 SNTAGT. V gave up 6 bases and J gave up 5 bases; unmatched junction bases: 15. This CDR3 has 16 amino acids. In DNA, the CDR3 is TGTGCCAGCAGCGCCATAGCGGGGACGGTCTTCCACGAGCAGTACTTC. Amino acids: CASSAIAGTVFHEQYF.

In this sample, this clone turned up a few times. The rearrangement uses TRBV6-5 and TRBJ1-4; D remains unclear. CDR1 MNHEY and CDR2 SVGAGI come from the germline V gene. The CDR3 sequence is 15 residues long. Trimming left V 2 bases short and J 7 bases short, with 14 bases between. DNA of the CDR3: TGTGCCAGCAGTTACGAGGGAACTACCGGTGAAAAACTGTTTTTT. Its translation is CASSYEGTTGEKLFF.

The chain links TRBV6-6 to TRBJ2-3; weak D call: TRBD1 (6 bases). V lost 8 bases and J lost 9, with 21 bases in between. Germline CDR1 reads MNHNY; CDR2 reads SVGAGI (reference sequence). CDR3 length: 14 residues. CDR3 bases: TGTGCCAGCGACCCGGGACACCCGGCTGACACGCAGTATTTT. Translating it yields CASDPGHPADTQYF.

The genes are TRBV5-1 and TRBJ2-1; TRBD1 is a possible D gene (6 bases). V dropped 1 base and J dropped 3 bases, with 8 bases sitting between them. Germline V CDR1 and CDR2: SGHRS, YFSETQ. CDR3 length: 14 residues. CDR3 in amino acids: CASSLLQGYNEQFF. CDR3 nucleotides: TGCGCCAGCAGCTTGTTACAGGGCTACAATGAGCAGTTCTTC. The entire variable domain, with the rest obtained from reference TRBV5-1 and TRBJ2-1, is as follows: KAGVTQTPRYLIKTRGQQVTLSCSPISGHRSVSWYQQTPGQGLQFLFEYFSETQRNKGNFPGRFSGRQFSNSRSEMNVSTLELGDSALYLCASSLLQGYNEQFFGPGTRLTVL.

This clone was seen more than once but under ten times. The genes are TRBV5-6 and TRBJ1-2; 11 bases align to TRBD1. The germline V gene encodes CDR1 SGHDT and CDR2 YYEEEE. This CDR3 is 15 amino acids long. Trimming cost V 1 base and J 12 bases; bases outside gene matches: 11. The CDR3 DNA is TGTGCCAGCAGCTTGTCATTGGGACAGGGGGTCCTGAACACCTTC. As protein: CASSLSLGQGVLNTF. The full variable domain, in which reference TRBV5-6 and TRBJ1-2 provide the parts outside the CDR3, is DAGVTQSPTHLIKTRGQQVTLRCSPKSGHDTVSWYQQALGQGPQFIFQYYEEEERQRGNFPDRFSGHQFPNYSSELNVNALLLGDSALYLCASSLSLGQGVLNTFGSGTRLTVV.

The gene calls are TRBV5-5 and TRBJ2-4; TRBD1 matches 8 bases. CDR1 is SGHKS, CDR2 YYEKEE, per germline (reference sequence). Trimming cost V 4 bases and J 7 bases; bases outside gene matches: 16. The CDR3 is 17 amino acids. CDR3: CASSQELQGGGGNIQYF. The CDR3, as DNA: TGTGCCAGCAGCCAAGAGCTACAGGGGGGCGGTGGGAACATTCAGTACTTC.

This rearrangement joins TRBV30 to TRBJ1-2, with 7 bases lining up with TRBD1. CDR3 length: 13 residues. In germline, CDR1 is GTSNPN, CDR2 SVGIG (reference sequence). The ends lost 3 bases at V and 4 bases at J; junction bases unmatched: 5. The CDR3 nucleotides read TGTGCCTGGAGCGGGGACAGCCTCTATGGCTACACCTTC. Translation gives CAWSGDSLYGYTF. Full variable domain (rest looked up from reference TRBV30 and TRBJ1-2): SQTIHQWPATLVQPVGSPLSLECTVEGTSNPNLYWYRQAAGRGLQLLFYSVGIGQISSEVPQNLSASRPQDRQFILSSKKLLLSDSGFYLCAWSGDSLYGYTFGSGTRLTVV.

The chain recombines TRBV4-1 with TRBJ1-2; D uncertain. The CDR3 totals 15 residues. V lost 1 base to trimming and J lost 3 bases, with 12 bases between them. Per germline, CDR1 MGHRA and CDR2 YSYEKL. The CDR3 DNA reads as TGCGCCAGCAGCCAAGCGCCCGGGGAACACTATGGCTACACCTTC. It encodes CASSQAPGEHYGYTF.

The CDR3 loop reads CASSLAGEAYEQYF. The CDR3 nucleotides read TGTGCCAGCAGCTTAGCGGGGGAGGCCTACGAGCAGTACTTC. The chain is built from TRBV7-8 and TRBJ2-7; D is perhaps TRBD2 (6 bases). This CDR3 comprises 14 residues. Germline lookup yields CDR1 SGHVS and CDR2 FQNEAQ. Trimming took 0 bases from V and 2 from J, leaving 8 bases between them.

The V gene is TRBV6-1, the J gene TRBJ2-6; D uncertain. Germline CDR1 reads MNHNS; CDR2 reads SASEGT. This CDR3 has 17 residues. The V end was cut by 0 bases, the J end by 0 bases, with 9 bases between. CDR3 protein: CASSEAHSSSGANVLTF. The CDR3 nucleotides read TGTGCCAGCAGTGAAGCGCACAGTAGCTCTGGGGCCAACGTCCTGACTTTC.

The J gene is TRBJ2-3, the V gene TRBV5-6; 9 nucleotides line up with TRBD1. V shed 4 bases and J 4 bases; nucleotides not matched to a gene: 7. CDR1 and CDR2 (germline): SGHDT, YYEEEE. This CDR3 is 15 amino acids long. This chain's CDR3 is CASSQGTGRADTQYF. In DNA, the CDR3 is TGTGCCAGCAGCCAGGGGACAGGGAGGGCAGATACGCAGTATTTT.

The chain employs TRBV28 and TRBJ2-1; TRBD1 might be the D (6 bases). The V gene lost 6 bases and the J gene lost 1 base, with 10 bases spanning the gap. This CDR3 is built from 14 residues. CDR1 is MDHEN, CDR2 SYDVKM, per germline. CDR3 protein: CASRLDSSYNEQFF. In DNA form, the CDR3 reads TGTGCCAGCAGGTTGGACAGTTCCTACAATGAGCAGTTCTTC.

CDR3 nucleotides: TGTGCCAGCAGCCCCGAGGGGGTACGCGGGGAGCTGTTTTTT. Amino acid sequence: CASSPEGVRGELFF. The J gene is TRBJ2-2, the V gene TRBV5-4; TRBD1 might be the D (6 bases). The CDR3 extends over 14 amino acids. Germline values: CDR1 SGHNT, CDR2 YYREEE (reference sequence). V was clipped by 4 bases and J by 7 bases, with 14 bases between them.